The rows below give T cell receptor beta chains drawn from one sample of a study of identical twins. Each CDR3 protein is one row after TCRdb ran MiXCR on the 5' RACE reads. The sample yields under 250,000 distinct CDR3 sequences, about 7.5% seen once. These data were also filed under a second study, of yellow fever vaccine responses in identical twins.

The sequencing sample was made of memory (CD45RO+) T cells sorted from blood. The receptors were gathered from a woman under 30 in good health. Each CDR3 is given with its conserved first and last residue. A D gene is named only where the DNA matches it firmly. Not every row has a clone size; where given, it reads once, few, many or a size class.

length: 15
D: TRBD2
V: TRBV4-1
size: few
J: TRBJ2-5
CDR3: CASSQGSGTKGTQYF
DNA: TGCGCCAGCAGCCAAGGCTCCGGGACTAAAGGGACCCAGTACTTC

length: 15
D: -
V: TRBV6-1
size: many
J: TRBJ1-6
CDR3: CASSEGRGGQSPLHF
DNA: TGTGCCAGCAGTGAAGGTCGTGGGGGGCAATCACCCCTCCACTTT

length: 17
D: TRBD2
V: TRBV28
size: many
J: TRBJ2-1
CDR3: CASSPGLAQGLDNEQFF
DNA: TGTGCCAGCAGTCCGGGACTAGCCCAAGGATTGGACAATGAGCAGTTCTTC

length: 11
D: -
V: TRBV20-1
size: -
J: TRBJ2-5
CDR3: CSAYGMETQYF
DNA: TGCAGTGCTTATGGGATGGAGACCCAGTACTTC

length: 15
D: -
V: TRBV4-3
size: few
J: TRBJ1-4
CDR3: CASSPTWQGSEKLFF
DNA: TGCGCCAGCAGCCCAACCTGGCAGGGTAGCGAAAAACTGTTTTTT

length: 15
D: TRBD2
V: TRBV11-2
size: -
J: TRBJ2-1
CDR3: CASSSGLAGWNEQFF
DNA: TGTGCCAGCAGCTCCGGACTAGCGGGATGGAATGAGCAGTTCTTC

length: 16
D: -
V: TRBV5-1
size: many
J: TRBJ2-7
CDR3: CASSVGGAQGTYEQYF
DNA: TGCGCCAGCAGCGTTGGTGGTGCTCAGGGCACCTACGAGCAGTACTTC

length: 14
D: TRBD2
V: TRBV6-1
size: -
J: TRBJ2-3
CDR3: CASSRLAGGDTQYF
DNA: TGTGCCAGCAGTCGACTAGCGGGGGGAGATACGCAGTATTTT

length: 16
D: TRBD2
V: TRBV2
size: many
J: TRBJ2-3
CDR3: CASSPGLAGTTDTQYF
DNA: TGTGCCAGCAGCCCGGGACTAGCGGGCACCACAGATACGCAGTATTTT

length: 14
D: -
V: TRBV5-1
size: -
J: TRBJ2-5
CDR3: CASSLNSDPGAQYF
DNA: TGCGCCAGCAGCTTGAATTCGGACCCGGGGGCCCAGTACTTC

length: 15
D: TRBD1
V: TRBV7-2
size: many
J: TRBJ2-2
CDR3: CASRGQGRNTGELFF
DNA: TGTGCCAGCAGGGGACAGGGGAGGAACACCGGGGAGCTGTTTTTT

length: 16
D: -
V: TRBV28
size: many
J: TRBJ2-7
CDR3: CASSLSSGGLGNEQYF
DNA: TGTGCCAGCAGTTTATCCTCGGGCGGCCTCGGGAACGAGCAGTACTTC

length: 14
D: -
V: TRBV5-5
size: -
J: TRBJ1-1
CDR3: CASSLWSGVTEAFF
DNA: TGTGCCAGCAGCTTGTGGTCAGGGGTCACTGAAGCTTTCTTT

length: 17
D: TRBD2
V: TRBV28
size: many
J: TRBJ2-5
CDR3: CASSTTSGGPYQETQYF
DNA: TGTGCCAGCAGCACGACTAGCGGGGGGCCTTACCAAGAGACCCAGTACTTC

length: 14
D: -
V: TRBV7-2
size: many
J: TRBJ2-2
CDR3: CASSTTPNTGELFF
DNA: TGTGCCAGCAGCACGACTCCGAACACCGGGGAGCTGTTTTTT

length: 15
D: -
V: TRBV7-6
size: few
J: TRBJ1-4
CDR3: CASSPGAGVREKLFF
DNA: TGTGCCAGCAGCCCGGGGGCAGGGGTGAGGGAAAAACTGTTTTTT

length: 16
D: TRBD1
V: TRBV4-2
size: many
J: TRBJ2-3
CDR3: CASSQVSQGATDTQYF
DNA: TGTGCCAGCAGCCAAGTATCCCAGGGGGCCACAGATACGCAGTATTTT

length: 14
D: TRBD2
V: TRBV12-3/TRBV12-4
size: many
J: TRBJ2-7
CDR3: CASSSIAGIYEQYF
DNA: TGTGCCAGCAGTTCTATAGCGGGAATCTACGAGCAGTACTTC

length: 14
D: -
V: TRBV7-8
size: many
J: TRBJ2-1
CDR3: CASSLGGIYNEQFF
DNA: TGTGCCAGCAGCTTAGGCGGGATCTACAATGAGCAGTTCTTC

length: 12
D: -
V: TRBV28
size: -
J: TRBJ2-7
CDR3: CASGGGPVEQYF
DNA: TGTGCCAGCGGAGGGGGGCCGGTCGAGCAGTACTTC

length: 16
D: -
V: TRBV14
size: -
J: TRBJ2-7
CDR3: CASSLKSGTLAYEQYF
DNA: TGTGCCAGCAGCCTGAAGTCCGGGACTCTCGCCTACGAGCAGTACTTC

length: 13
D: TRBD2
V: TRBV5-1
size: few
J: TRBJ2-5
CDR3: CASRIAGGETQYF
DNA: TGCGCCAGCAGAATAGCGGGAGGAGAGACCCAGTACTTC

length: 16
D: -
V: TRBV7-2
size: many
J: TRBJ2-7
CDR3: CASSLRGGPVGYEQYF
DNA: TGTGCCAGCAGCTTAAGGGGAGGTCCCGTGGGGTACGAGCAGTACTTC

length: 17
D: TRBD2
V: TRBV7-9
size: -
J: TRBJ2-1
CDR3: CASTSTSGISSYNEQFF
DNA: TGTGCCAGCACCTCGACTAGCGGGATTAGCTCCTACAATGAGCAGTTCTTC

length: 14
D: TRBD2
V: TRBV20-1
size: -
J: TRBJ2-1
CDR3: CSAPIAGVGNEQFF
DNA: TGCAGTGCTCCCATAGCGGGAGTCGGCAATGAGCAGTTCTTC

length: 16
D: TRBD2
V: TRBV20-1
size: -
J: TRBJ2-3
CDR3: CSASTGLAGEDYTQYF
DNA: TGCAGTGCTTCGACGGGACTAGCGGGAGAGGATTATACGCAGTATTTT

length: 17
D: TRBD2
V: TRBV29-1
size: few
J: TRBJ2-3
CDR3: CSPEGGTSGRDTDTQYF
DNA: TGCAGCCCTGAGGGGGGGACTAGCGGGAGGGATACAGATACGCAGTATTTT

length: 14
D: -
V: TRBV20-1
size: many
J: TRBJ2-7
CDR3: CSAEGDRRAYEQYF
DNA: TGCAGTGCCGAGGGGGACCGTCGTGCCTACGAGCAGTACTTC

length: 11
D: -
V: TRBV6-2/TRBV6-3
size: -
J: TRBJ2-1
CDR3: CATSRDLEQFF
DNA: TGTGCCACAAGCAGGGACCTGGAGCAGTTCTTC

length: 13
D: -
V: TRBV11-2
size: few
J: TRBJ1-3
CDR3: CASSLSAGNTIYF
DNA: TGTGCCAGCAGCTTATCCGCTGGAAACACCATATATTTT

length: 14
D: -
V: TRBV20-1
size: -
J: TRBJ1-1
CDR3: CSARKGGTDTEAFF
DNA: TGCAGTGCTAGAAAGGGGGGGACGGACACTGAAGCTTTCTTT

length: 15
D: -
V: TRBV7-3
size: -
J: TRBJ2-3
CDR3: CASSLAGWGTDTQYF
DNA: TGTGCCAGCAGCTTAGCAGGTTGGGGCACAGATACGCAGTATTTT